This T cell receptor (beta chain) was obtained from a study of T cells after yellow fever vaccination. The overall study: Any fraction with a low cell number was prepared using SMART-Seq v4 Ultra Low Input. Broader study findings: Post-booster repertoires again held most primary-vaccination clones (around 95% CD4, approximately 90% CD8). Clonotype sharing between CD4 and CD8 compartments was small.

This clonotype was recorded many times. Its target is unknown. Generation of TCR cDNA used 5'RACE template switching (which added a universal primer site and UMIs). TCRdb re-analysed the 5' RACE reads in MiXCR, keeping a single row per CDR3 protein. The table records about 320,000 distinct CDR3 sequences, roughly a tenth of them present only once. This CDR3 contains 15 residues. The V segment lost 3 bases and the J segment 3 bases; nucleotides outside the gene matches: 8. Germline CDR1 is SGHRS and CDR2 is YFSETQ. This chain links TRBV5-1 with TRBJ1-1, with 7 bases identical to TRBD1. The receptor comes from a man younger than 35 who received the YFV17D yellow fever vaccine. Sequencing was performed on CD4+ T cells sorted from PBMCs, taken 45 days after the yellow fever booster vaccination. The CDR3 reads CASSWNTGADTEAFF. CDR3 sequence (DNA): TGCGCCAGCAGCTGGAATACAGGGGCTGACACTGAAGCTTTCTTT.